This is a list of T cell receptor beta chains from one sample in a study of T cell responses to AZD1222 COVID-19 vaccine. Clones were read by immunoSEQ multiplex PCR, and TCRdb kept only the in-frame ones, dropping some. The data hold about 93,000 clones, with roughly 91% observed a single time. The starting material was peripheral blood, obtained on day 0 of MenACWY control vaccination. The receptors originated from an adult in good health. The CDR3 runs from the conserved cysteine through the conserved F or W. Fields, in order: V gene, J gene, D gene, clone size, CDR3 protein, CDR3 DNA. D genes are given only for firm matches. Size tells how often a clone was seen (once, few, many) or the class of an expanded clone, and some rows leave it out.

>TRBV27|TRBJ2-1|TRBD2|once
CASRGISGTSRNEQFF
TGTGCCAGCAGGGGAATCTCCGGGACTAGCAGAAATGAGCAGTTCTTC
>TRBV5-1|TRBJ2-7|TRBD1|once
CASSPGGQGYEQYF
TGCGCCAGCAGCCCGGGGGGACAGGGTTACGAGCAGTACTTC
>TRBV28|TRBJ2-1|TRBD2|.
CASSLRLAGGRNEQFF
TGTGCCAGCAGTTTACGACTAGCGGGGGGCCGGAATGAGCAGTTCTTC
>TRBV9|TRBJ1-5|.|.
CASSVGGYGQPQHF
TGTGCCAGCAGCGTAGGGGGGTACGGTCAGCCCCAGCATTTT
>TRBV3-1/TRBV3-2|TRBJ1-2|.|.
CASSQVGQHYGYTF
TGTGCCAGCAGCCAAGTCGGACAGCACTATGGCTACACCTTC
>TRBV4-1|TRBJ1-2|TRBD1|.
CASSQPGTGGWDGYTF
TGCGCCAGCAGCCAACCCGGGACAGGGGGTTGGGATGGCTACACCTTC
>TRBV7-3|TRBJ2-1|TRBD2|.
CASSPRGAGGYNEQFF
TGTGCCAGCAGCCCTCGGGGAGCGGGGGGTTACAATGAGCAGTTCTTC
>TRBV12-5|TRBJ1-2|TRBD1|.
CASGLGTGVSHGYTF
TGTGCTAGTGGTTTGGGGACAGGAGTTTCCCATGGCTACACCTTC
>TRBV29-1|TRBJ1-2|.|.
CSVAGRGLNYGYTF
TGCAGCGTTGCGGGCAGGGGCCTTAACTATGGCTACACCTTC
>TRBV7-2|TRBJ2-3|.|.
CASSLSGSGLGGDTQYF
TGTGCCAGCAGCTTAAGCGGTAGCGGTCTGGGTGGGGATACGCAGTATTTT
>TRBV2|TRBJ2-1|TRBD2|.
CASSKLAGRYNEQFF
TGTGCCAGCAGCAAATTAGCGGGGCGATACAATGAGCAGTTCTTC
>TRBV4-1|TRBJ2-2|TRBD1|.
CASSQGDRGYTGELFF
TGCGCCAGCAGCCAAGGGGACAGGGGGTACACCGGGGAGCTGTTTTTT
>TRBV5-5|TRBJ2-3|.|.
CASSPRFVGTDTQYF
TGTGCCAGCAGCCCGCGCTTCGTGGGCACAGATACGCAGTATTTT
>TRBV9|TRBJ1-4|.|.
CASSVAGATNEKLFF
TGTGCCAGCAGCGTAGCGGGGGCAACTAATGAAAAACTGTTTTTT
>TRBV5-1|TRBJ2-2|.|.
CASSLVADVTGELFF
TGCGCCAGCAGCTTGGTCGCAGACGTCACCGGGGAGCTGTTTTTT
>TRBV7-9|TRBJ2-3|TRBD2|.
CASSLTLAGFTDTQYF
TGTGCCAGCAGCTTGACCCTAGCGGGGTTCACAGATACGCAGTATTTT
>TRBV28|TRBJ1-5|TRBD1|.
CASRTGGDQPQHF
TGTGCCAGTAGAACAGGGGGGGATCAGCCCCAGCATTTT
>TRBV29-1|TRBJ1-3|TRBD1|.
CSVEKTRTGAVNTIYF
TGCAGCGTTGAAAAGACCCGGACAGGGGCTGTGAACACCATATATTTT
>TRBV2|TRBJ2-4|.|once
CASSLRGGTLTKNIQYF
TGTGCCAGCAGTCTAAGGGGTGGGACATTAACCAAAAACATTCAGTACTTC
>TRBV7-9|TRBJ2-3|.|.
CASSHTDTQYF
TGTGCCAGCAGCCACACAGATACGCAGTATTTT
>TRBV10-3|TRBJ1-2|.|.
CAISPRQLGGYTF
TGTGCCATCAGTCCACGACAGCTTGGGGGCTACACCTTC
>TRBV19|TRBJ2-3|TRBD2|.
CASSIGLAGGATDTQYF
TGTGCCAGTAGTATAGGCCTAGCGGGGGGAGCCACAGATACGCAGTATTTT
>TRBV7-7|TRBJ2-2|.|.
CASSSDRLTGELFF
TGTGCCAGCAGCTCAGACAGGCTCACCGGGGAGCTGTTTTTT
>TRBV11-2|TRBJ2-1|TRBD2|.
CASSFGGGGYNEQFF
TGTGCCAGCAGCTTTGGCGGGGGAGGGTACAATGAGCAGTTCTTC
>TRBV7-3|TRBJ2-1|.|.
CASSPKAPGVPYRWNEQFF
TGTGCCAGCAGCCCTAAGGCCCCCGGGGTCCCCTACCGATGGAATGAGCAGTTCTTC
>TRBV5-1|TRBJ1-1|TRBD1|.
CASSFQSGTENTEAFF
TGCGCCAGCAGCTTTCAATCCGGGACAGAGAACACTGAAGCTTTCTTT
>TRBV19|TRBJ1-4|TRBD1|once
CASSRRTGENEKLFF
TGTGCCAGTAGTCGCCGGACAGGGGAGAATGAAAAACTGTTTTTT
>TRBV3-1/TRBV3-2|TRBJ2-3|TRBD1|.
CASSQGVGEGQGRYF
TGTGCCAGCAGCCAAGGTGTAGGGGAGGGACAGGGACGGTATTTT
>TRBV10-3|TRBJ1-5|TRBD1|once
CAISEGQGSNQPQHF
TGTGCCATCAGTGAGGGACAGGGGAGCAATCAGCCCCAGCATTTT
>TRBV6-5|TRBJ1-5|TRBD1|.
CASSSRTGLGNQPQHF
TGTGCCAGCAGTTCCAGGACAGGGTTGGGCAATCAGCCCCAGCATTTT
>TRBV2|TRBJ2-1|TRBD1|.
CASSYGQGGYNEQFF
TGTGCCAGCAGCTACGGACAGGGTGGATACAATGAGCAGTTCTTC
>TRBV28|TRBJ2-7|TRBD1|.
CASSFEGGHPYEQYF
TGTGCCAGCAGTTTTGAAGGGGGCCACCCCTACGAGCAGTACTTC
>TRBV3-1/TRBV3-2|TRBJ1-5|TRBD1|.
CASSGTGGVQPQHF
TGTGCCAGCAGCGGGACAGGGGGTGTTCAGCCCCAGCATTTT
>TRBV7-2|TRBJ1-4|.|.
CASSLTATNEKLFF
TGTGCCAGCAGCTTGACAGCAACTAATGAAAAACTGTTTTTT
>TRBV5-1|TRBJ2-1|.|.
CASSLDGEPLYNEQFF
TGCGCCAGCAGCTTGGACGGGGAACCTCTCTACAATGAGCAGTTCTTC
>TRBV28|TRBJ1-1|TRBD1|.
CASSWTGVNTEAFF
TGTGCCAGCAGCTGGACAGGGGTGAACACTGAAGCTTTCTTT
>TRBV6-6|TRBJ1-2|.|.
CASTTGSYGYTF
TGTGCCAGCACAACAGGAAGCTATGGCTACACCTTC
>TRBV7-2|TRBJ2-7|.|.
CASSPAGLVQYF
TGTGCCAGCAGCCCCGCTGGGCTTGTGCAGTACTTC
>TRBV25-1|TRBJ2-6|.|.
CASSESSPISGANVLTF
TGTGCCAGCAGTGAATCATCGCCAATCTCTGGGGCCAACGTCCTGACTTTC
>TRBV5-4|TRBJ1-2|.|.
CASSGGVSGYTF
TGTGCCAGCAGCGGTGGGGTTAGCGGCTACACCTTC
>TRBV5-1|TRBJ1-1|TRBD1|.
CASSSIGDSAEAFF
TGCGCCAGCAGTTCGATTGGGGACAGCGCTGAAGCTTTCTTT
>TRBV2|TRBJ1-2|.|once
CASSEVSGVYGYTF
TGTGCCAGCAGTGAAGTCTCGGGGGTCTATGGCTACACCTTC
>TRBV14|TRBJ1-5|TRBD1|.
CASSLAGTGNLSISNQPQHF
TGTGCCAGCAGCCTCGCCGGGACAGGGAACCTAAGCATTAGCAATCAGCCCCAGCATTTT
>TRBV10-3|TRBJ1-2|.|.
CATLYLANYGYTF
TGTGCCACACTGTACTTAGCTAACTATGGCTACACCTTC
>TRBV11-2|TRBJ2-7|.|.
CASSLGTDYEQYF
TGTGCCAGCAGCTTAGGGACAGACTACGAGCAGTACTTC
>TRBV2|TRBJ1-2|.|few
CASSEWVYGYTF
TGTGCCAGCAGTGAATGGGTATATGGCTACACCTTC
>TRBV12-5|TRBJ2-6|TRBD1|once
CASGGTVGGANVLTF
TGTGCTAGTGGTGGGACAGTTGGAGGGGCCAACGTCCTGACTTTC
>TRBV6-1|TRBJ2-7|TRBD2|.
CASSEGRGGYEQYF
TGTGCCAGCAGTGAAGGGCGCGGGGGTTACGAGCAGTACTTC
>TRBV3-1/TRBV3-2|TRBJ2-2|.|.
CASSVGGGNTGELFF
TGTGCCAGCAGCGTAGGGGGTGGGAACACCGGGGAGCTGTTTTTT
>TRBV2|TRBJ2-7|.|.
CASSESSVRGYEQYF
TGTGCCAGCAGTGAGTCGTCGGTAAGGGGTTACGAGCAGTACTTC
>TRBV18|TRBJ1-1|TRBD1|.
CASSRGQDGTEAFF
TGTGCCAGCTCACGGGGACAGGATGGCACTGAAGCTTTCTTT
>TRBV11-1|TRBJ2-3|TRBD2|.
CASSQTLAGSTDTQYF
TGTGCCAGCAGCCAAACCTTAGCGGGGAGCACAGATACGCAGTATTTT
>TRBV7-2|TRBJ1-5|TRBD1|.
CASSSGTGVNNQPQHF
TGTGCCAGCAGCTCTGGGACAGGGGTGAACAATCAGCCCCAGCATTTT
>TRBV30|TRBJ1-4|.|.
CAWTGQSHEKLFF
TGTGCCTGGACAGGGCAGAGCCATGAAAAACTGTTTTTT
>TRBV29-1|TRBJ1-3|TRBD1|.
CSVETQGVGNTIYF
TGCAGCGTCGAAACACAGGGGGTTGGAAACACCATATATTTT
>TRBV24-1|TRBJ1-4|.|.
CATNGYSNEKLFF
TGTGCCACCAATGGGTATTCTAATGAAAAACTGTTTTTT
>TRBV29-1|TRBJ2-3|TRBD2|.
CSVKLLAGANTDTQYF
TGCAGCGTCAAATTACTAGCGGGGGCGAACACAGATACGCAGTATTTT